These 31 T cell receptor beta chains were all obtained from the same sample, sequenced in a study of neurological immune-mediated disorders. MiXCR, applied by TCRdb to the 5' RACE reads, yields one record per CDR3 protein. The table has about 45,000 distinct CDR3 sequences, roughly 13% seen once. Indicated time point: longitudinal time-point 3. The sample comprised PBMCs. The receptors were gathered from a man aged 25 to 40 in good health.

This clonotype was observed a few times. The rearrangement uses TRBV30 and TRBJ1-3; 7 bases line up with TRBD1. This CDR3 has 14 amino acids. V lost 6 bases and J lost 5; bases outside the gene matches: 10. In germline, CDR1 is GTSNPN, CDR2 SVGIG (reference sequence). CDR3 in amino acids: CACQRDSPRNTIYF. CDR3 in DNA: TGTGCCTGTCAAAGGGACAGCCCTCGAAACACCATATATTTT.

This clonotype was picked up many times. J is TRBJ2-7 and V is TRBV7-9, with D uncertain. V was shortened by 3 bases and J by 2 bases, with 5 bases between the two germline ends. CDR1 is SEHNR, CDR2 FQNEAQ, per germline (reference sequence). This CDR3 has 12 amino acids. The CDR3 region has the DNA TGTGCCAGCAGCTTGGGGACCTACGAGCAGTACTTC. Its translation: CASSLGTYEQYF.

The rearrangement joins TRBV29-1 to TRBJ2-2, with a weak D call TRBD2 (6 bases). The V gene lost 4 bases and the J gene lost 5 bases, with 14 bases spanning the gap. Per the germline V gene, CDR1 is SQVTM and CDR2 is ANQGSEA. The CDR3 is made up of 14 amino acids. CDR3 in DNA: TGCAGCGTTGGCGCTGGAGGGTCGACCGGGGAGCTGTTTTTT. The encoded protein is CSVGAGGSTGELFF.

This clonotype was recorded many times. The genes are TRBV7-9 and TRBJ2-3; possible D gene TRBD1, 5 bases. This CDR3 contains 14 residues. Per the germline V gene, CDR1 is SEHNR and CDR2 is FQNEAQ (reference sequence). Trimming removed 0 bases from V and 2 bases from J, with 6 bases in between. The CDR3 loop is CASSLARATDTQYF. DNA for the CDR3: TGTGCCAGCAGCTTAGCCAGGGCCACAGATACGCAGTATTTT.

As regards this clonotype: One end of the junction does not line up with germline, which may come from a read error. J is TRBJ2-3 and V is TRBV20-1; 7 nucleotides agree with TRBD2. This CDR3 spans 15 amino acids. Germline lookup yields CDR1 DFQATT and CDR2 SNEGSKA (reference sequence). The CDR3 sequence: CSARAPGLPGDTQYF. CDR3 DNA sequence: TGTAGTGCTAGAGCCCCGGGACTACCGGGCGATACGCAGTATTTT.

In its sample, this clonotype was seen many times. The DNA for the CDR3 is TGTGCCGGGAGGACAGCGAAAAACATTCAGTACTTC. It is translated as CAGRTAKNIQYF. The chain has TRBV2 and TRBJ2-4; D might be TRBD1 or TRBD2, each matching 6 bases. The CDR3 loop spans 12 amino acids. From germline, CDR1 is SNHLY and CDR2 FYNNEI. The V gene lost 11 bases and the J gene lost 4 bases, with 12 bases spanning the gap.

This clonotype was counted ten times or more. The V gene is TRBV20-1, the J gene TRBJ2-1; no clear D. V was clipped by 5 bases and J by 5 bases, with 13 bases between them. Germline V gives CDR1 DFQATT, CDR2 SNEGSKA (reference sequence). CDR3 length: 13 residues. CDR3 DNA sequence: TGCAGTGCTCCCCAGACTGGAGACAATGAGCAGTTCTTC. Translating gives CSAPQTGDNEQFF.

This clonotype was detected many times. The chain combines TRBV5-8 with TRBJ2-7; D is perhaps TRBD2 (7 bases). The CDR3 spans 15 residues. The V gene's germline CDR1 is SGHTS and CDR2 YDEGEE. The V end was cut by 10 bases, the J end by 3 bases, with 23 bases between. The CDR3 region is CAAFPRGAKLYEQYF. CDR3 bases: TGTGCCGCCTTCCCTCGGGGGGCGAAGCTCTACGAGCAGTACTTC.

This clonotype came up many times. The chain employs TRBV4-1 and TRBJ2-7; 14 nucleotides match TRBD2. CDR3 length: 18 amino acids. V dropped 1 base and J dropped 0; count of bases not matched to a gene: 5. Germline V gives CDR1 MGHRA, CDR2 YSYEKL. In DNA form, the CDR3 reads TGCGCCAGCAGCCAAGTATCCGGGACTAGCGGGAGCTCCTACGAGCAGTACTTC. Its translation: CASSQVSGTSGSSYEQYF.

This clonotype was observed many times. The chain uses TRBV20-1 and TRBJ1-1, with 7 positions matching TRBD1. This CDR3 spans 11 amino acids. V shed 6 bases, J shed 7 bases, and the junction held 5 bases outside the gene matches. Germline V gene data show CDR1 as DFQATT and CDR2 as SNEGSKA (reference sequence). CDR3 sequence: CSAANRGEAFF. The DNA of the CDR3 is TGCAGTGCGGCGAACAGGGGTGAAGCTTTCTTT.

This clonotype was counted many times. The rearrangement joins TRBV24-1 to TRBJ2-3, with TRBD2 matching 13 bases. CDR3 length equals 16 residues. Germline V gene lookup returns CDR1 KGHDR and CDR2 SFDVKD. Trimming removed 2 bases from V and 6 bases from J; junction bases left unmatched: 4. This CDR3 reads CATSDWTSGSSDTQYF. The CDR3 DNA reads TGTGCCACCAGTGATTGGACTAGCGGGAGCTCGGATACGCAGTATTTT.

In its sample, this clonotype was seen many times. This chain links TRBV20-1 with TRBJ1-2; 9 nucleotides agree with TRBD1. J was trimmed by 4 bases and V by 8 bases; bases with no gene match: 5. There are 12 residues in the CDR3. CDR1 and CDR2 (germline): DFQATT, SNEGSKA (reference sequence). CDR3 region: CSPGQGAYGYTF. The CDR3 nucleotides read TGCAGTCCGGGACAGGGCGCCTATGGCTACACCTTC.

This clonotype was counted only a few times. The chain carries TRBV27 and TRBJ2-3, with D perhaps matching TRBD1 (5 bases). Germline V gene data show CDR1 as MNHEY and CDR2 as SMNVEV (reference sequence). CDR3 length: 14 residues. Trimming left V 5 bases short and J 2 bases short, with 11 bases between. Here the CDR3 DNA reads TGTGCCAGCAGTCGGACAACAACCACAGATACGCAGTATTTT. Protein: CASSRTTTTDTQYF.

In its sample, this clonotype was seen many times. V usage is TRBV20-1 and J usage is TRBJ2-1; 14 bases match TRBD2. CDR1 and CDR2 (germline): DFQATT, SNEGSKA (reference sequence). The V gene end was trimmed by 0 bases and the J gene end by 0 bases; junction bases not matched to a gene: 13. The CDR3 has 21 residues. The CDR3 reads CSARDRRGLAGGLSSYNEQFF. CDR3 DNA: TGCAGTGCTAGAGACCGACGAGGACTAGCGGGAGGCCTGAGCTCCTACAATGAGCAGTTCTTC.

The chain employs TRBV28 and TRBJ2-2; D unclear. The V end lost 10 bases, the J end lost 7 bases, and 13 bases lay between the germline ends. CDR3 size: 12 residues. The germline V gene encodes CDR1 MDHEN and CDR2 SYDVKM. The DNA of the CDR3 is TGTGCCACCCATGGCTGGGGCGGGGAGCTGTTTTTT. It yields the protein CATHGWGGELFF.

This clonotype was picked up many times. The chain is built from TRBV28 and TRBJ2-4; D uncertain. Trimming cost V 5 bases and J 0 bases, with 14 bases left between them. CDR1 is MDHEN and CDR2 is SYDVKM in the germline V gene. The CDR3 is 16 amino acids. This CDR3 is CASSRPAELAKNIQYF. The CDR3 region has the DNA TGTGCCAGCAGTCGCCCGGCGGAGCTAGCCAAAAACATTCAGTACTTC.

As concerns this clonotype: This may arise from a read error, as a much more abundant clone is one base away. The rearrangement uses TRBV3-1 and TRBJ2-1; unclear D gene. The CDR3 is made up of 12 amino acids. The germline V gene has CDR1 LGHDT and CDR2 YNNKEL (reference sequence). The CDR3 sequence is CVSSQADNEQFF. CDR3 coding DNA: TGTGTCAGCAGCCAGGCGGATAATGAGCAGTTCTTC.

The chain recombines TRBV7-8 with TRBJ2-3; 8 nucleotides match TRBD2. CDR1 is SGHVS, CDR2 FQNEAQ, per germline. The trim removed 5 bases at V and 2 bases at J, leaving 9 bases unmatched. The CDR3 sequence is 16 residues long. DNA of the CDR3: TGTGCCAGCAGCCCGGGCGCGGGACTAGACACAGATACGCAGTATTTT. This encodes CASSPGAGLDTDTQYF.

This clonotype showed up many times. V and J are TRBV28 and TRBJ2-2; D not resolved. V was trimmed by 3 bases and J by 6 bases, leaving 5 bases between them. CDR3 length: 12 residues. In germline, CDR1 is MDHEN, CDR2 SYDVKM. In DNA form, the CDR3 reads TGTGCCAGCAGTTTGTGGCCCGGGGAGCTGTTTTTT. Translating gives CASSLWPGELFF.

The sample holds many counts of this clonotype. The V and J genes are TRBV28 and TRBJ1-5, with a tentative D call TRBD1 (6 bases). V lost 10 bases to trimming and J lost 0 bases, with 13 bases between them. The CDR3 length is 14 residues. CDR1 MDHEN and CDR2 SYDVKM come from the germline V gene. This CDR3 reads CATRGSYSNQPQHF. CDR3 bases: TGTGCCACCAGGGGCTCCTATAGCAATCAGCCCCAGCATTTT.

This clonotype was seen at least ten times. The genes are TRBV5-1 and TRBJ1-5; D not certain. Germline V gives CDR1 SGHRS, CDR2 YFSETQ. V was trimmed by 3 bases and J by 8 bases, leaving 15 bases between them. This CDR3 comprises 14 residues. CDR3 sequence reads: CASSSDGREEPQHF. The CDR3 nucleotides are TGCGCCAGCAGCTCGGACGGGCGCGAAGAGCCCCAGCATTTT. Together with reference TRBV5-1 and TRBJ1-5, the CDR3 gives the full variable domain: KAGVTQTPRYLIKTRGQQVTLSCSPISGHRSVSWYQQTPGQGLQFLFEYFSETQRNKGNFPGRFSGRQFSNSRSEMNVSTLELGDSALYLCASSSDGREEPQHFGDGTRLSIL.

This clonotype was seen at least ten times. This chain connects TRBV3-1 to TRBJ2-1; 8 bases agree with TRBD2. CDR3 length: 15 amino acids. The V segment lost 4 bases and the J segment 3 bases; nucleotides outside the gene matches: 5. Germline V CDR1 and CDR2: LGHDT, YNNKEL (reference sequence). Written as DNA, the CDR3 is TGTGCCAGCAGCCTCACTAGCGGTATCTACAATGAGCAGTTCTTC. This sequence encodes CASSLTSGIYNEQFF.

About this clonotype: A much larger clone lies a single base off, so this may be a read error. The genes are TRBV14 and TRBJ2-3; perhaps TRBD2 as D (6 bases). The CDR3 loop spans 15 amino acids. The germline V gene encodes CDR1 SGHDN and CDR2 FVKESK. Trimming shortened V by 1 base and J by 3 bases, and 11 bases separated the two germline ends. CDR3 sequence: CASSQVREPTDTQYF. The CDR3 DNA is TGTGCCAGCAGCCAAGTACGGGAGCCGACAGATACGCAGTATTTT.

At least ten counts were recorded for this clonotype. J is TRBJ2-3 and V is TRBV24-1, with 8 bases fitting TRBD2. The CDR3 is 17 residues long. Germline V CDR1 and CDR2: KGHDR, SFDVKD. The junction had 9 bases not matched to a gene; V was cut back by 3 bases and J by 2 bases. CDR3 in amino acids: CATSDPKIAGNTDTQYF. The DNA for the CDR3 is TGTGCCACCAGTGATCCTAAAATAGCGGGGAACACAGATACGCAGTATTTT.

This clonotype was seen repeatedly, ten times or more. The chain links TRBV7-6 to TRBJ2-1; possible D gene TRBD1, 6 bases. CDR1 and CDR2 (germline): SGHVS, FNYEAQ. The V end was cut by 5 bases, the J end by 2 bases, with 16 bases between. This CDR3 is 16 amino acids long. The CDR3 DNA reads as TGTGCCAGCAGCCCAACCCCTGGGGGCGCCTACAATGAGCAGTTCTTC. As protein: CASSPTPGGAYNEQFF.

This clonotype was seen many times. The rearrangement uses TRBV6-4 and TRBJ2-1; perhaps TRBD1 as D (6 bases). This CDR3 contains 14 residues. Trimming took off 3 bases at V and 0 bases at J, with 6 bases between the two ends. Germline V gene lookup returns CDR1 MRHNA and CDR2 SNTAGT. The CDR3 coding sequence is TGTGCCAGCAGTGAGGACAGCTCCTACAATGAGCAGTTCTTC. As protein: CASSEDSSYNEQFF.

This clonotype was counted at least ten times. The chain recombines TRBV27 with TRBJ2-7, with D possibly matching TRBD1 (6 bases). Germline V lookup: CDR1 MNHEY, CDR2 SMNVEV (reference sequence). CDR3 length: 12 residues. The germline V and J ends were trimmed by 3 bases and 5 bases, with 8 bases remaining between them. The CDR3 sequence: CASSFWGHEQYF. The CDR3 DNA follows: TGTGCCAGCAGTTTTTGGGGGCACGAGCAGTACTTC.

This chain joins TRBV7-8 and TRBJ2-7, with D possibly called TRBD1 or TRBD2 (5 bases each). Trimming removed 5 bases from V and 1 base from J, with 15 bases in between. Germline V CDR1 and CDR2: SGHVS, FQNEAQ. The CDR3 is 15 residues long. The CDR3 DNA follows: TGTGCCAGCAGCGACATCCGGGACGGATCCTACGAGCAGTACTTC. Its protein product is CASSDIRDGSYEQYF.

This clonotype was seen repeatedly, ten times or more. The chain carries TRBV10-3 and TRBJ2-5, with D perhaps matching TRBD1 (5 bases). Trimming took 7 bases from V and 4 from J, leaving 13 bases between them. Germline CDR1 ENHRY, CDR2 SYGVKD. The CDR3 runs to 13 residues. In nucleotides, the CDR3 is TGTGCCATCAACCCGCAGGGTGGAGAGACCCAGTACTTC. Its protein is CAINPQGGETQYF.

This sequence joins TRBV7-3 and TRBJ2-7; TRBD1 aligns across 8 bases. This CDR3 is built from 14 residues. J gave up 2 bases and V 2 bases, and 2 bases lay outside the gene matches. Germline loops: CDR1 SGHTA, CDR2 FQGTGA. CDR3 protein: CASSLGTGAYEQYF. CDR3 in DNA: TGTGCCAGCAGCTTAGGGACAGGAGCCTACGAGCAGTACTTC.

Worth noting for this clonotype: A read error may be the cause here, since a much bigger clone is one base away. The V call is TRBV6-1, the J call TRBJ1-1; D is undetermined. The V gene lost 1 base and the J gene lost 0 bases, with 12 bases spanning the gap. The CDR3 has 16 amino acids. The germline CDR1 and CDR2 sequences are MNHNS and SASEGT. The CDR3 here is CASSEVQWAMNTEAFF. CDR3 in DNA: TGTGCCAGCAGTGAAGTACAGTGGGCTATGAACACTGAAGCTTTCTTT.